This TCR beta chain was profiled in a study of human T cells and chemical hapten exposure. Study-level points and caveats: Among TCRs, those above 1 in 1000 frequency were unaffected by DPC sensitization.

V was clipped by 7 bases and J by 6 bases, with 11 bases between them. CDR1 and CDR2 from the germline V gene are SGHRS and YFSETQ. The CDR3 is 13 residues long. The time point is: healthy volunteer bleed at 6 weeks. Total RNA was isolated from whole blood that had not been fractionated. This clonotype was recorded at least ten times. Its antigen is currently unknown. Separate cDNA molecules received unique molecular identifiers, which the library attached to them. TCRdb reprocessed the RACE reads via MiXCR and lists one record per CDR3 protein. The data hold about 70,000 distinct CDR3 sequences, with approximately 6.5% observed a single time.

The source is a female donor in good health. Some clones in this sample may be carry-over from other donors' samples. The chain uses TRBV5-1 and TRBJ1-6; no reliable D call. The sample taken for sequencing was whole blood. CDR3: CASGPQPNSPLHF. In DNA form, the CDR3 reads TGCGCCAGCGGGCCCCAGCCTAATTCACCCCTCCACTTT.